This T cell receptor beta chain comes out of a study of cytomegalovirus exposure and HLA in healthy donors (dated by TCRdb to 2015 to 2018). Some background on the complete study: An earlier analysis of several hundred of the donors reported 250 to 350 Gb of sequence data and 100 million to 120 million unique TCR beta sequences obtained from approximately 180 million T cells. To decide whether each TCR beta V gene segment behaved as functional or pseudogenic, an earlier analysis of several hundred of the donors relied on high-throughput TCR beta sequencing. Four or five DR-DQ haplotypes were handled as single units for association and clustering because linkage in the cohort was strong. Approximately 300 gigabases of sequencing data and around 80 million unique TCR sequences made up an early release that covered approximately 650 HLA-typed donors. To predict cytomegalovirus infection status, the study combined high-throughput TCR immunosequencing, statistical association of individual TCRs with disease status, and machine learning. Donor age, sex, ethnicity and CMV serostatus were compiled alongside the repertoire data. Class I and class II HLA loci were covered by the typing at four-digit resolution. Typing coverage varied by locus: roughly 620-640 donors for A, B, C, DRB1 and DQB1; roughly 560 for DQA1; approximately 570 for DPA1; approximately 470 for DPB1. Rather than drawing on any new phenotypic data, the later analysis identified candidate immune exposures from TCR beta sequences and the way those sequences occurred across donors. The aim of the study was to test whether cataloging public T cell receptors could identify signatures of past pathogen exposure. The study profiled the T cell repertoires of hundreds of subjects by immunosequencing and related them to cytomegalovirus serostatus. Of the roughly 400 genotyped donors, less than 85% were placed in the genetic ancestry cluster associated with self-reported Caucasian donors. A later genetic analysis took genome-wide SNP genotypes for about 55% of the 666 donors and used that subset as a discovery cohort. All discovery cohort repertoires had been generated on a single sequencing platform. Among 398 genotyped donors of the cohort, an average of approximately 240,000 unique TCR beta nucleotide sequences were sequenced per donor, roughly a sixth of them non-productive. In addition to the first cohort of around 670 subjects, a separate validation cohort of about 120 different subjects was used. To study patterns of TCR occurrence, a later analysis re-analyzed previously published TCR beta repertoires from hundreds of donors and added high-resolution HLA genotyping.

V ends up 8 bases short and J 5 bases short, with an unmatched junction base count of 4. The CDR3 has 13 amino acids, counting the end cysteine and phenylalanine. Only CDR3 DNA is held: 39 bases, read in frame from base 1. In the germline V gene (reference sequence), CDR1 corresponds to LNHDA and CDR2 to SQIVND. Study-wide findings and limitations: Cytomegalovirus status was reported to be diagnosed by the classifier with high specificity and sensitivity in both the original and validation cohorts. The earlier analysis of 587 of the donors excluded approximately 15 rarely observed V segments, including chromosome 9 orphons, because counts were too low. In an earlier analysis of 587 of the donors, most TCR beta V segments were observed in productive rearrangements about 87% or about 30% of the time, broadly matching IMGT annotations. A later analysis associated 17,000 or so TCR beta sequences with specific HLA alleles at a false discovery rate of 0.05. This cohort had only TCR beta chains sequenced, and the lack of alpha or paired-chain data limited which features could be detected. A group of highly shared sequence variants was considered likely to be a technical artifact of the sequencing pipeline. A later analysis found that TCR association rates varied across HLA loci, with DRB1 alleles showing the most associated TCRs and HLA-C alleles the fewest. The study gave a list of 150 to 200 TCR beta chains associated with cytomegalovirus. When HLA alleles, especially DR and DQ, strongly co-occurred, attributing TCR associations to individual alleles was difficult. A further reported finding was that TCR beta sequences accurately predicted the HLA-A and HLA-B alleles for most subjects in the first cohort. Some IMGT-functional V segments, including TRBV6-2 and TRBV6-3, could not be told apart with the 87-base-pair reads, so those segments were excluded. Sequencing depth was assumed to be roughly uniform across donors in the presence/absence analyses, though that assumption may not hold. A later genetic analysis associated a missense DCLRE1C variant with V-gene and J-gene trimming of TCR beta chains, and an independent cohort replicated the association. According to a later analysis, most CMV-associated TCR beta chains appeared to be HLA-restricted, and the HLA associations seemed to be driven largely by CMV exposure. Linkage disequilibrium might explain the correlated functional status among segregating V segments, but an unknown experimental factor could not be excluded. The authors suggested that the approach could potentially be extended to other disease states and immunological phenotypes. In a later analysis, HLA-associated TCR beta chains showed more clonal expansion and lower generation probabilities than non-associated chains that were equally common. In a later genetic analysis, fewer N-insertions in productive TCRs were reported among donors in an Asian-associated ancestry cluster than the roughly 700-donor mean. HLA typing was unavailable for some donors at each locus, so association tests used only the typed subset. Immune exposure information for the cohort was limited to CMV serostatus. A few of the identified cytomegalovirus-associated TCR beta chains were confirmed in vitro to be specific for cytomegalovirus antigens. Most TCR sequences were seen in very few donors, while some public TCRs were found in many individuals. A later analysis reported that several top co-occurrence clusters appeared linked to parvovirus B19, influenza, CMV and Epstein-Barr virus.

Receptor amplification or capture employed the immunoSEQ multiplex PCR assay. A mixture of 60 forward primers for TCR Vbeta segments and 13 reverse primers for TCR Jbeta segments was used in the multiplex PCR. The CDR3 region of rearranged TCR beta genes was amplified from genomic DNA with a multiplex PCR assay. The amplified TCR beta libraries were sequenced on the Illumina HiSeq System as 87-base-pair reads. Processing in the source paper ran as follows. Across the 600 to 700 repertoires, a later analysis counted roughly 84 million unique TCR beta chains, 8.5 million to 12 million of which were shared by at least two donors. Raw reads were error-corrected and collapsed into unique sequences with a nearest-neighbor algorithm that merged closely related sequences to remove PCR and sequencing errors. To assign V, D and J gene segments, CDR3 sequences were aligned to IMGT reference sequences. For a sequence to be retained, at least a six-nucleotide match to both a V gene segment and a J gene segment was required. Rearrangements were classified as productive when the CDR3 lacked stop codons and remained in frame with V and J, and all other rearrangements were classified as non-productive. Following IMGT convention, CDR3 was defined as the stretch from the second conserved V-encoded cysteine to the conserved J-encoded phenylalanine. Sequences without an unambiguous match to a single V gene segment were excluded from the earlier analysis of 450 to 650 of the donors. An earlier analysis of 587 of the donors called V segments functional above 56.7% productive rearrangements and segregating when the between-donor standard deviation exceeded 5%. A statistical classification framework was developed to diagnose cytomegalovirus status using the catalog of TCR beta chain sequences. V and J gene assignment, in a later analysis, came from comparing TCR nucleotide sequences with IMGT/GENE-DB human TR gene sequences. The TCRdist pipeline was used in a later analysis to assign CDR3 sequences and most-parsimonious VDJ recombination scenarios. In a later analysis, each TCR beta chain was defined by its CDR3 amino acid sequence together with its V-gene family, and reads lacking a unique V-gene family were excluded. A later analysis removed roughly 590 highly shared, low-generation-probability nucleotide sequences to deal with suspected cross-contamination and a sequencing artifact. In a later analysis, a clonal expansion index for each public chain was calculated from normalized within-repertoire ranks of inferred template counts. Generation probabilities in a later analysis came from a VDJ recombination model fitted to out-of-frame rearrangements, and those results were checked against IGoR. In a later analysis, hypergeometric tests were used to score TCR-TCR, TCR-HLA and TCR-CMV co-occurrence, with a repertoire-size bias correction applied to TCR pairs. A later analysis estimated false discovery rates by permuting HLA or CMV assignments 20 times. In a later analysis, co-occurring TCRs were grouped with DBSCAN, and TCRdist sequence similarity was added when clustering was performed within HLA-allele-positive subsets. Co-occurrence clustering excluded repertoires with fewer than 30,000 or more than 120,000 public chains, plus five with anomalous nucleotide sharing. TCRdb stores this immuneACCESS table with in-frame sequences only. Part of the clones is absent; in the studies checked, under half of the shortfall reflects unresolved V genes, and no reason is known for the rest. That table supplies the V and J calls and clone size; D and trimming were determined from the DNA. The sample has approximately 150,000 clones on record, more than 75% of them singletons. More than 2.5% of the sample is taken by the ten largest.

In total, just over 650 healthy bone marrow donors made up the cohort. At the time of sampling, every cohort member was nominally healthy, though immune exposures that went unrecorded were likely present. The donor was CMV seropositive and was included in the group of 250 to 300 seropositive cohort members. Each donor provided a peripheral blood sample, and peripheral blood mononuclear cells were used for TCR beta sequencing. Genomic DNA was extracted from the blood cell samples with the Qiagen DNeasy Blood Extraction Kit. With regard to this clone: The clone's antigen remains unknown. Per-base qualities were not stored, and no clone one base away is much larger.

Sequences were obtained from PBMCs. The chain is assembled from TRBV19 and TRBJ1-5; 9 of the junction bases match TRBD1. The receptor was isolated from a man younger than 30 in good health and CMV-seropositive. The DNA sequence is TGTGCCAGTTCACGGGACAGGGATCAGCCCCAGCATTTT. The encoded protein is CASSRDRDQPQHF.